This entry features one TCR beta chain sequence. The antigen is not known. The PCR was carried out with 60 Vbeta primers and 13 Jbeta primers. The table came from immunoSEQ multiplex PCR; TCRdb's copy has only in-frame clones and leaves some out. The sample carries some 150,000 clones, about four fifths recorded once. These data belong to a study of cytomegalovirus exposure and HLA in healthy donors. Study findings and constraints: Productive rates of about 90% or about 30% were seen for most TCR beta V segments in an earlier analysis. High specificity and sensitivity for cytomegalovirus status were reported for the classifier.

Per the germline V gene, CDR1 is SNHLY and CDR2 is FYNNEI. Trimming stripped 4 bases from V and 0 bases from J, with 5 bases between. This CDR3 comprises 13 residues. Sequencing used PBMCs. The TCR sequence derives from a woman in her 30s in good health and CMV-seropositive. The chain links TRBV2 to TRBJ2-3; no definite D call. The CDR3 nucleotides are TGTGCCAGCAGTGCCTCTAGCACAGATACGCAGTATTTT. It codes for CASSASSTDTQYF.